The rows below give T cell receptor beta chains drawn from one sample of a study of T-cell reconstitution after alpha-beta-depleted transplantation in children. TCRdb analysed the PCR reads with MiXCR anew, one entry per CDR3 protein. The sample consists of 500,000 to 750,000 distinct CDR3 sequences, 10% to 15% of them appearing once. The sequenced sample was PBMCs, mostly from graft donor cells, obtained 360 days after TCRalphabeta/CD19-depleted stem cell transplant. The receptors stem from a male patient under 18 who had a stem cell transplant for acute myeloid leukemia, so the T cells may come from the graft donor. CDR3s include the opening cysteine and the closing phenylalanine or tryptophan. The D gene is left open where the match is weak. Not all rows give a size; the values are once, few, many and, for expanded clones, a class.

clone_size j_call d_call v_call cdr3_nt cdr3_aa
NA TRBJ2-6 NA TRBV5-6 TGTGCCAGCAGCTTAAGGGGCCACATCTCTGGGGCCAACGTCCTGACTTTC CASSLRGHISGANVLTF
NA TRBJ1-1 NA TRBV29-1 TGCAGCGTTCTCTCCCCGGGGGTTTTGGATGCTTTCTTT CSVLSPGVLDAFF
many TRBJ2-1 NA TRBV4-3 TGCGCCAGCAGCCAAGAGGGCGCCCGGGACAATGAGCAGTTCTTC CASSQEGARDNEQFF
few TRBJ2-7 NA TRBV5-1 TGCGCCAGCAGCTTGAGAAGGACGGACCGGACCTACGAGCAGTACTTC CASSLRRTDRTYEQYF
many TRBJ2-5 TRBD1 TRBV25-1 TGTGCCAGCAGTGGCCGGACAGGGGGCGTTTTGGAGACCCAGTACTTC CASSGRTGGVLETQYF
many TRBJ2-7 NA TRBV28 TGTGCCCTGCAAGGGCGGGGCCCTTACGAGCAGTACTTC CALQGRGPYEQYF
few TRBJ2-7 NA TRBV28 TGTGCCAGCAGCACCAACCGCTCCGAGCGGCCCAGGGGGCAGTACTTC CASSTNRSERPRGQYF
few TRBJ2-7 NA TRBV28 TGTGCCAGCAGCCCCATAGTACCGACGGGATCATCCTACGAGCAGTACTTC CASSPIVPTGSSYEQYF
few TRBJ2-1 NA TRBV6-5 TGTGCCAGCAGTTACTCAGGGGGTTATAACAATGAGCAGTTCTTC CASSYSGGYNNEQFF
NA TRBJ2-5 NA TRBV29-1 TGCAGCGTTGCTTGGACAGTGGTGGAGACCCAGTACTTC CSVAWTVVETQYF
few TRBJ2-7 NA TRBV20-1 TGCAGTGCCTATCCAGGGGTTACGCCCTACGAGCAGTACTTC CSAYPGVTPYEQYF
many TRBJ2-7 TRBD2 TRBV20-1 TGCAGTGCTACTAGCGGGAGAGGAACCTACGAGCAGTACTTC CSATSGRGTYEQYF
NA TRBJ1-5 NA TRBV27 TGTGCCAGCAGTTTAAACCGTTATAGCAATCAGCCCCAGCATTTT CASSLNRYSNQPQHF
NA TRBJ2-1 NA TRBV5-5 TGTGCCAGCAGGGGGGTAGCGCTTTCCGCCCTCTATGAGCAGTTCTTC CASRGVALSALYEQFF
NA TRBJ2-3 NA TRBV6-5 TGTGCCAGCAGTTACGACAGGCCCACAGATACGCAGTATTTT CASSYDRPTDTQYF
NA TRBJ2-2 NA TRBV29-1 TGCAGCGTCCTACAGGGAAACGGGGAGCTGTTTTTT CSVLQGNGELFF
NA TRBJ1-4 TRBD1 TRBV18 TGTGCCAGCTCGCACGAGGGGGCTCCGGAAAAACTGTTTTTT CASSHEGAPEKLFF
NA TRBJ2-1 TRBD2 TRBV9 TGTGCCAGCAGCGTAGTCCCGCGGGAGGGATACAATGAGCAGTTCTTC CASSVVPREGYNEQFF
NA TRBJ1-4 TRBD1 TRBV5-1 TGCGCCAGCAGCTGGACAGGGTTGAAAGAAAAACTGTTTTTT CASSWTGLKEKLFF
few TRBJ1-4 NA TRBV27 TGTGCCAGCAGTTCAATGTTGGCATACAATGAAAAACTGTTTTTT CASSSMLAYNEKLFF
NA TRBJ2-7 TRBD2 TRBV20-1 TGCAGTGCCCCTTTACTAGCGGGAGCCCACGAGCAGTACTTC CSAPLLAGAHEQYF
few TRBJ2-2 NA TRBV7-8 TGTGCCAGCAGCTTAGCTTCTCTCCTGAACACCGGGGAGCTGTTTTTT CASSLASLLNTGELFF
NA TRBJ1-1 NA TRBV7-9 TGTGCCAGCAGCCCCGGGAACACGAACACTGAAGCTTTCTTT CASSPGNTNTEAFF
NA TRBJ1-2 TRBD1 TRBV27 TGTGCCAGCAGTCCAAGTCCCGGGACAGGGGTCGGGGGCTACACCTTC CASSPSPGTGVGGYTF
NA TRBJ2-1 NA TRBV5-4 TGTGCCAGCAGCTTGGAGGGGCCAAGGTACAATGAGCAGTTCTTC CASSLEGPRYNEQFF
NA TRBJ2-5 NA TRBV3-1 TGTGCCAGCAGCCAACATGCAGGGACGAAGGAGACCCAGTACTTC CASSQHAGTKETQYF
NA TRBJ2-5 NA TRBV4-3 TGCGCCAGCAGCCAATTCCAGACAGAGAAATATCAAGAGACCCAGTACTTC CASSQFQTEKYQETQYF
NA TRBJ2-1 TRBD2 TRBV6-2/TRBV6-3 TGTGCCAGCAGGCACAGGACTAGCGGGAGGTTCGCGAATGAGCAGTTCTTC CASRHRTSGRFANEQFF
NA TRBJ1-2 TRBD1 TRBV20-1 TGCAGTGCTGGGGACCCGACAGGGGGCTACTATGGCTACACCTTC CSAGDPTGGYYGYTF
NA TRBJ2-1 NA TRBV2 TGTGCCAGCAGTCAACTAGCTGGCGAGCAGTTCTTC CASSQLAGEQFF
few TRBJ2-7 NA TRBV4-3 TGCGCCAGCAGCCAAGATGCAGGCCGATACGAGCAGTACTTC CASSQDAGRYEQYF
NA TRBJ2-5 NA TRBV11-2 TGTGCCAGCAGCCAACCCCGGGCGCTAGCATACCAAGAGACCCAGTACTTC CASSQPRALAYQETQYF
few TRBJ2-5 TRBD2 TRBV29-1 TGCAGCGTCGGGACTAGCGGAAAAGGGGAGACCCAGTACTTC CSVGTSGKGETQYF
many TRBJ1-1 TRBD1 TRBV28 TGTGCCAGCAGTTTATTAACAGGGGGCGGAACTGAAGCTTTCTTT CASSLLTGGGTEAFF
NA TRBJ2-2 NA TRBV6-1 TGTGCCAGCAGTGCAGGGGGGGTAAAGGTTCTAACCGGGGAGCTGTTTTTT CASSAGGVKVLTGELFF
few TRBJ2-7 NA TRBV11-2 TGTGCCAGCAGTAAGTTGTCCTACGAGCAGTACTTC CASSKLSYEQYF
few TRBJ2-5 TRBD1 TRBV12-3/TRBV12-4 TGTGCCAGCAGTTTCGGGACAGGGGAAGAGACCCAGTACTTC CASSFGTGEETQYF
NA TRBJ2-5 TRBD2 TRBV5-4 TGTGCCAGCAGCTTATACGGCTCCGGGACTAGCGGTTTCCAAGAGACCCAGTACTTC CASSLYGSGTSGFQETQYF
many TRBJ2-7 TRBD2 TRBV29-1 TGCAGCGTTGAGTGGGCTAGCGGCTACGAGCAGTACTTC CSVEWASGYEQYF
NA TRBJ2-7 TRBD2 TRBV4-3 TGCGCCAGCAGCCAAGTAACTGGTCGCGGTAGCGGGAGGTCCTACGAGCAGTACTTC CASSQVTGRGSGRSYEQYF
NA TRBJ2-1 NA TRBV29-1 TGCAGCGTTTGGGGTCCAGCGCAGGGGGTCGGGAGCTCCTACAATGAGCAGTTCTTC CSVWGPAQGVGSSYNEQFF
few TRBJ2-1 TRBD2 TRBV4-3 TGCGCCAGCAGCCAACGACTAGCGGGAGCCCACAATGAGCAGTTCTTC CASSQRLAGAHNEQFF
NA TRBJ2-5 NA TRBV2 TGTGCCAGCAGTGACGCAGGGTGGCAAGAGACCCAGTACTTC CASSDAGWQETQYF
NA TRBJ2-3 TRBD2 TRBV15 TGTGCCACCAGCAGAGATTGGCCCAGCGGGGCGGATACGCAGTATTTT CATSRDWPSGADTQYF
few TRBJ2-7 NA TRBV4-3 TGCGCCAGCAGCCAAGAATGGGCCTACGAGCAGTACTTC CASSQEWAYEQYF
NA TRBJ2-1 TRBD2 TRBV7-9 TGTGCCAGCAGCTTACTAGCGGGAGATCTCGGGCGCGAGTTCTTC CASSLLAGDLGREFF
few TRBJ2-7 NA TRBV14 TGTGCCAGCAGCCAAGATGTCTTTGGGAGTTTATACTTC CASSQDVFGSLYF
few TRBJ2-5 NA TRBV28 TGTGCCAGCAGCCCACCTCCTCCAATTCAAGAGACCCAGTACTTC CASSPPPPIQETQYF
NA TRBJ1-3 TRBD1 TRBV9 TGTGCCAGCAGCGTAGTGGGGACAGGGGGTCTTGGAAACACCATATATTTT CASSVVGTGGLGNTIYF
many TRBJ2-3 NA TRBV20-1 TGCAGTGCTAGAGATGTCCAGGTCACAGATACGCAGTATTTT CSARDVQVTDTQYF
NA TRBJ2-3 TRBD2 TRBV5-1 TGCGCCAGCAGCTTTATCCGGGAGGCCACAGATACGCAGTATTTT CASSFIREATDTQYF
NA TRBJ2-7 NA TRBV28 TGTGCCAGCAGTTGGAAAGGGAGCGAGCAGTACTTC CASSWKGSEQYF
few TRBJ2-3 NA TRBV4-3 TGCGCCAGCAGCCAAGAACCGGCTATTGATACGCAGTATTTT CASSQEPAIDTQYF
few TRBJ1-5 NA TRBV15 TGTGCCACCAGCCCCGGGGGGAGCAATCAGCCCCAGCATTTT CATSPGGSNQPQHF